The rows below give T cell receptor beta chains drawn from one sample of a study of blood T cell repertoires in COVID-19. Assay: immunoSEQ multiplex PCR; the TCRdb copy retains only in-frame clones and omits some. The repertoire holds around 190,000 clones, with roughly 84% as singletons. The specimen was peripheral blood. The receptors shown here come from a human donor in a cohort sampled during active COVID-19. Each CDR3 is given with its conserved first and last residue. The D gene is left open where the match is weak. Size values are once, few and many counts, or a class for expanded clones, and some rows have none.

size: -; length: 16; J: TRBJ1-3; V: TRBV6-1; D: -; CDR3: CASSEVEAASGNTMYF; DNA: TGTGCCAGCAGTGAAGTCGAGGCAGCCTCTGGAAACACCATGTATTTT
size: few; length: 17; J: TRBJ2-5; V: TRBV10-3; D: TRBD2; CDR3: CAIADAAGTSGPETQYF; DNA: TGTGCCATCGCTGATGCGGCCGGGACTAGCGGTCCAGAGACCCAGTACTTC
size: -; length: 16; J: TRBJ1-6; V: TRBV21-1; D: -; CDR3: CATLRDRGMDNSPLHF; DNA: TGTGCCACCTTAAGGGACAGGGGGATGGATAATTCACCCCTCCACTTT
size: -; length: 14; J: TRBJ2-1; V: TRBV28; D: -; CDR3: CASSSDSYPPEQFF; DNA: TGTGCCAGCAGTTCGGACAGCTACCCCCCTGAGCAGTTCTTC
size: -; length: 16; J: TRBJ2-1; V: TRBV10-3; D: TRBD1; CDR3: CAISELGQGQGNEQFF; DNA: TGTGCCATCAGTGAGTTGGGACAGGGCCAAGGAAATGAGCAGTTCTTC
size: -; length: 16; J: TRBJ2-1; V: TRBV29-1; D: TRBD2; CDR3: CSVEDTTSGRYNEQFF; DNA: TGCAGCGTTGAAGATACGACTAGCGGGCGGTACAATGAGCAGTTCTTC
size: -; length: 14; J: TRBJ2-1; V: TRBV5-1; D: -; CDR3: CASSWGTRGDEQFF; DNA: TGCGCCAGCAGCTGGGGGACCAGGGGCGATGAGCAGTTCTTC
size: -; length: 15; J: TRBJ2-1; V: TRBV18; D: -; CDR3: CASSPLGASYNEQFF; DNA: TGTGCCAGCTCACCACTGGGGGCGTCCTACAATGAGCAGTTCTTC
size: -; length: 17; J: TRBJ2-3; V: TRBV10-3; D: TRBD2; CDR3: CAISDPVRLADTDTQYF; DNA: TGTGCCATCAGTGATCCCGTCCGACTAGCGGACACAGATACGCAGTATTTT
size: -; length: 13; J: TRBJ1-1; V: TRBV5-1; D: -; CDR3: CASSSRVYTEAFF; DNA: TGCGCCAGCAGCTCCAGGGTGTACACTGAAGCTTTCTTT
size: -; length: 15; J: TRBJ2-7; V: TRBV30; D: -; CDR3: CAWSVLGGARNEQYF; DNA: TGTGCCTGGAGTGTACTTGGGGGGGCGAGAAACGAGCAGTACTTC
size: -; length: 17; J: TRBJ2-3; V: TRBV6-1; D: TRBD2; CDR3: CASSGGGTIQNTDTQYF; DNA: TGTGCCAGCAGTGGGGGGGGGACTATACAAAACACAGATACGCAGTATTTT
size: -; length: 16; J: TRBJ2-2; V: TRBV7-8; D: -; CDR3: CASSLIQGQTPGELFF; DNA: TGTGCCAGCAGCTTAATTCAGGGACAAACCCCCGGGGAGCTGTTTTTT
size: once; length: 15; J: TRBJ2-1; V: TRBV18; D: -; CDR3: CASSQTVETDNEQFF; DNA: TGTGCCAGCTCTCAGACAGTCGAGACCGACAATGAGCAGTTCTTC
size: -; length: 12; J: TRBJ2-1; V: TRBV5-8; D: -; CDR3: CASNGLHNEQFF; DNA: TGTGCCAGCAACGGACTCCACAATGAGCAGTTCTTC
size: -; length: 14; J: TRBJ2-7; V: TRBV18; D: TRBD1; CDR3: CASSPQGQGYEQYF; DNA: TGTGCCAGCTCACCACAAGGACAGGGGTACGAGCAGTACTTC
size: -; length: 15; J: TRBJ1-1; V: TRBV7-9; D: -; CDR3: CASSLVSGVVPEAFF; DNA: TGTGCCAGCAGCTTAGTTTCGGGGGTCGTCCCCGAAGCTTTCTTT
size: -; length: 13; J: TRBJ2-7; V: TRBV2; D: -; CDR3: CASNKDSSYEQYF; DNA: TGTGCCAGCAACAAAGACAGCTCCTACGAGCAGTACTTC
size: -; length: 13; J: TRBJ1-6; V: TRBV28; D: TRBD1; CDR3: CASLDRERSPLHF; DNA: TGTGCCAGCTTAGACAGGGAACGGTCACCCCTCCACTTT
size: -; length: 14; J: TRBJ2-1; V: TRBV29-1; D: TRBD2; CDR3: CSVVTSGSINEQFF; DNA: TGCAGCGTCGTTACTAGCGGGAGTATAAATGAGCAGTTCTTC
size: -; length: 16; J: TRBJ2-1; V: TRBV12-5; D: TRBD2; CDR3: CASGPGTSGSVDEQFF; DNA: TGTGCTAGTGGTCCGGGGACTAGCGGGAGTGTCGATGAGCAGTTCTTC
size: -; length: 14; J: TRBJ1-4; V: TRBV6-1; D: -; CDR3: CASSETPTREKLFF; DNA: TGTGCCAGCAGTGAGACACCTACAAGAGAAAAACTGTTTTTT
size: -; length: 15; J: TRBJ2-3; V: TRBV19; D: TRBD2; CDR3: CASRSTSVSTDTQYF; DNA: TGTGCCAGTCGCTCGACTAGCGTAAGCACAGATACGCAGTATTTT
size: -; length: 13; J: TRBJ2-1; V: TRBV7-9; D: -; CDR3: CASSPWGENEQFF; DNA: TGTGCCAGCAGCCCTTGGGGGGAAAATGAGCAGTTCTTC
size: -; length: 16; J: TRBJ2-1; V: TRBV4-2; D: TRBD2; CDR3: CASSQDRTSGHNEQFF; DNA: TGTGCCAGCAGCCAAGATAGGACTAGCGGTCACAATGAGCAGTTCTTC
size: few; length: 14; J: TRBJ2-7; V: TRBV4-2; D: -; CDR3: CASSRGVAFYEQYF; DNA: TGTGCCAGCAGCCGCGGCGTGGCCTTCTACGAGCAGTACTTC
size: -; length: 17; J: TRBJ2-3; V: TRBV7-2; D: TRBD2; CDR3: CASSLLPLAGVLDTQYF; DNA: TGTGCCAGCAGCTTACTCCCACTAGCGGGAGTTCTAGATACGCAGTATTTT
size: -; length: 14; J: TRBJ1-1; V: TRBV6-6; D: -; CDR3: CASSYNGGAAEAFF; DNA: TGTGCCAGCAGTTACAACGGCGGGGCCGCTGAAGCTTTCTTT
size: -; length: 17; J: TRBJ2-3; V: TRBV4-2; D: TRBD2; CDR3: CASSLSEGGRGTDTQYF; DNA: TGTGCCAGCAGCCTTTCGGAAGGCGGGAGGGGCACAGATACGCAGTATTTT
size: -; length: 12; J: TRBJ1-3; V: TRBV30; D: -; CDR3: CAWSESANTIYF; DNA: TGTGCCTGGTCCGAGAGCGCAAACACCATATATTTT
size: -; length: 12; J: TRBJ2-7; V: TRBV27; D: TRBD1; CDR3: CASSPTGEEQYF; DNA: TGTGCCAGCAGTCCAACAGGGGAAGAGCAGTACTTC
size: -; length: 20; J: TRBJ2-1; V: TRBV28; D: TRBD2; CDR3: CASSFLGVRRVGTTFNEQFF; DNA: TGTGCCAGCAGTTTTCTGGGCGTCAGGAGGGTAGGGACTACTTTCAATGAGCAGTTCTTC
size: -; length: 19; J: TRBJ2-5; V: TRBV2; D: TRBD1; CDR3: CASRKTYQRDSGSGETQYF; DNA: TGTGCCAGCAGAAAAACATACCAGAGGGACAGTGGAAGTGGGGAGACCCAGTACTTC
size: -; length: 14; J: TRBJ2-3; V: TRBV11-1; D: -; CDR3: CASSFRDYTDTQYF; DNA: TGTGCCAGCAGCTTCCGCGACTACACAGATACGCAGTATTTT
size: -; length: 13; J: TRBJ1-1; V: TRBV30; D: -; CDR3: CAWSKQGVAEAFF; DNA: TGTGCCTGGAGTAAACAGGGAGTCGCTGAAGCTTTCTTT
size: -; length: 15; J: TRBJ2-2; V: TRBV5-1; D: -; CDR3: CASSEPSAVAGELFF; DNA: TGCGCCAGCAGCGAGCCTAGCGCAGTAGCCGGGGAGCTGTTTTTT
size: -; length: 14; J: TRBJ2-7; V: TRBV19; D: TRBD2; CDR3: CASRVGAGGYEQYF; DNA: TGTGCCAGTAGGGTGGGAGCGGGGGGCTACGAGCAGTACTTC
size: -; length: 19; J: TRBJ2-1; V: TRBV24-1; D: TRBD2; CDR3: CATSGLIGSGRSPYNEQFF; DNA: TGTGCCACCAGTGGTCTAATTGGTAGCGGGAGGTCCCCCTACAATGAGCAGTTCTTC
size: -; length: 15; J: TRBJ2-1; V: TRBV18; D: TRBD2; CDR3: CASSPTLAGGHEQFF; DNA: TGTGCCAGCTCCCCCACTCTAGCGGGAGGCCATGAGCAGTTCTTC
size: -; length: 10; J: TRBJ1-1; V: TRBV4-1; D: -; CDR3: CASFDREAFF; DNA: TGCGCCAGCTTTGACAGAGAAGCTTTCTTT
size: -; length: 13; J: TRBJ2-7; V: TRBV2; D: -; CDR3: CASSEGGVIRQYF; DNA: TGTGCCAGCAGTGAAGGGGGGGTGATACGGCAGTACTTC
size: few; length: 13; J: TRBJ2-7; V: TRBV28; D: -; CDR3: CASRPGSSYEQYF; DNA: TGTGCCAGCAGGCCCGGGAGTTCCTACGAGCAGTACTTC
size: once; length: 15; J: TRBJ2-7; V: TRBV18; D: TRBD1; CDR3: CASSRPGQGAYEQYF; DNA: TGTGCCAGCTCGCGTCCGGGACAGGGGGCCTACGAGCAGTACTTC
size: -; length: 11; J: TRBJ2-7; V: TRBV11-2; D: -; CDR3: CASSLPYEQYF; DNA: TGTGCCAGCAGCCTCCCCTACGAGCAGTACTTC
size: few; length: 14; J: TRBJ1-2; V: TRBV2; D: -; CDR3: CASSERRGSDGYTF; DNA: TGTGCCAGCAGTGAGCGCAGGGGATCGGATGGCTACACCTTC
size: -; length: 13; J: TRBJ2-3; V: TRBV28; D: TRBD2; CDR3: CASILAGTDTQYF; DNA: TGTGCCAGCATCCTAGCGGGTACAGATACGCAGTATTTT
size: -; length: 14; J: TRBJ2-5; V: TRBV5-1; D: TRBD2; CDR3: CASSRWVAGETQYF; DNA: TGCGCCAGCAGCAGATGGGTAGCGGGAGAGACCCAGTACTTC
size: many; length: 12; J: TRBJ1-2; V: TRBV19; D: TRBD1; CDR3: CASSMGQYGYTF; DNA: TGTGCCAGTAGTATGGGACAGTATGGCTACACCTTC
size: -; length: 13; J: TRBJ2-7; V: TRBV5-6; D: TRBD1; CDR3: CASSLATGGEQYF; DNA: TGTGCCAGCAGCTTGGCCACAGGGGGCGAGCAGTACTTC
size: once; length: 17; J: TRBJ2-3; V: TRBV7-9; D: TRBD2; CDR3: CASSLSPGLAGSDTQYF; DNA: TGTGCCAGCAGCTTATCCCCGGGACTAGCTGGCTCAGATACGCAGTATTTT
size: -; length: 16; J: TRBJ2-1; V: TRBV3-1/TRBV3-2; D: TRBD2; CDR3: CASSQDPSGRYNEQFF; DNA: TGTGCCAGCAGCCAAGATCCTAGCGGGAGGTACAATGAGCAGTTCTTC
size: -; length: 15; J: TRBJ1-5; V: TRBV2; D: TRBD1; CDR3: CASSGQGNSNQPQHF; DNA: TGTGCCAGCAGTGGACAGGGGAATAGCAATCAGCCCCAGCATTTT
size: -; length: 14; J: TRBJ1-6; V: TRBV6-5; D: TRBD1; CDR3: CASRTGTDNSPLHF; DNA: TGTGCCAGCAGGACAGGGACGGATAATTCACCCCTCCACTTT
size: -; length: 15; J: TRBJ2-6; V: TRBV5-1; D: -; CDR3: CASSLEGPGANVLTF; DNA: TGCGCCAGCAGCTTGGAGGGGCCTGGGGCCAACGTCCTGACTTTC
size: -; length: 16; J: TRBJ2-1; V: TRBV27; D: -; CDR3: CASSLLDSSSYNEQFF; DNA: TGTGCCAGCAGTCTCCTGGACAGTAGCTCCTACAATGAGCAGTTCTTC